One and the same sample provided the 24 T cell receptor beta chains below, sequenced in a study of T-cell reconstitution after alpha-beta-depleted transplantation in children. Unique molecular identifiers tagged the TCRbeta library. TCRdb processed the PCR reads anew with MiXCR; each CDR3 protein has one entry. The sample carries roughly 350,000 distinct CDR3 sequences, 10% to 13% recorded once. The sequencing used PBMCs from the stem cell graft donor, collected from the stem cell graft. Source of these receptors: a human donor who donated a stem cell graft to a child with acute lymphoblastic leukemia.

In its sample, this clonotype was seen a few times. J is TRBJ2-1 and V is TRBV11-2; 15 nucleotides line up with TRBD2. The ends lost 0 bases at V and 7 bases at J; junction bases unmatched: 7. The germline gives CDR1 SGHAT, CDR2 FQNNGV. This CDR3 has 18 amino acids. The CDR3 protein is CASSLDPRTSGRGNEQFF. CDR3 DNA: TGTGCCAGCAGCTTAGACCCTCGGACTAGCGGGAGGGGTAATGAGCAGTTCTTC.

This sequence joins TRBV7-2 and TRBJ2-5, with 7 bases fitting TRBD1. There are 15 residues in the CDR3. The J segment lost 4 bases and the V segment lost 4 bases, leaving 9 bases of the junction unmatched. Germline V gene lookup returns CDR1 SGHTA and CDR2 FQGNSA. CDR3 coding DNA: TGTGCCAGCAGCTCTAATAACAGGGGTGGAGAGACCCAGTACTTC. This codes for CASSSNNRGGETQYF.

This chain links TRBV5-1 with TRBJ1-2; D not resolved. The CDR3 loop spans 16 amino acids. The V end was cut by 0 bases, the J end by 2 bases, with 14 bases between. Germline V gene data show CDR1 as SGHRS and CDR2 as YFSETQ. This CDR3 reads CASSLARRQRNYGYTF. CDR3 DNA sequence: TGCGCCAGCAGCTTGGCCAGGAGGCAGAGGAACTATGGCTACACCTTC. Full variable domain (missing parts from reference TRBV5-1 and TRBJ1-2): KAGVTQTPRYLIKTRGQQVTLSCSPISGHRSVSWYQQTPGQGLQFLFEYFSETQRNKGNFPGRFSGRQFSNSRSEMNVSTLELGDSALYLCASSLARRQRNYGYTFGSGTRLTVV.

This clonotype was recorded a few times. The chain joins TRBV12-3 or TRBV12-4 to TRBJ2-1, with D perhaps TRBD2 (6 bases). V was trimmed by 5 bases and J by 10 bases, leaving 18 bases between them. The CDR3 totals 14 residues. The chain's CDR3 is CASSGASRAGEQFF. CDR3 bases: TGTGCCAGCAGTGGAGCTAGTAGGGCGGGAGAGCAGTTCTTC.

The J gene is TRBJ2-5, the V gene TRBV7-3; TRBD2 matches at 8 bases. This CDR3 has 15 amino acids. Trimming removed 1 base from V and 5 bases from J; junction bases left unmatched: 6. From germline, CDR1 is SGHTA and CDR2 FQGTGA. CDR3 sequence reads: CASSLIGSGSETQYF. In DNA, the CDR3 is TGTGCCAGCAGCTTAATCGGAAGCGGGAGTGAGACCCAGTACTTC.

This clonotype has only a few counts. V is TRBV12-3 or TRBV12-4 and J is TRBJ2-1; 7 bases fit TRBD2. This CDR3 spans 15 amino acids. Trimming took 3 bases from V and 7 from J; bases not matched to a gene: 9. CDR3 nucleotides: TGTGCCAGCAGTTTTAATGGGGGAGCGGGGAATGAGCAGTTCTTC. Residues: CASSFNGGAGNEQFF.

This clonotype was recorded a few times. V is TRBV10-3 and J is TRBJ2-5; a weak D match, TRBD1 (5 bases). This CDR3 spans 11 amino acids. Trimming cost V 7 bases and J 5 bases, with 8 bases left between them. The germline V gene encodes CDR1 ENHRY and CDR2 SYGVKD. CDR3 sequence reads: CAIKGLETQYF. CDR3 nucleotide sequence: TGTGCCATCAAGGGGTTGGAGACCCAGTACTTC.

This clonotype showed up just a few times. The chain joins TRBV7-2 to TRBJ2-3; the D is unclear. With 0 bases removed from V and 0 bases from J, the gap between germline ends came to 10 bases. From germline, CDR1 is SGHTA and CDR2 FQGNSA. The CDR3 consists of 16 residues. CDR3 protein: CASSLAVDPSTDTQYF. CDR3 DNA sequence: TGTGCCAGCAGCTTAGCTGTAGATCCCAGCACAGATACGCAGTATTTT.

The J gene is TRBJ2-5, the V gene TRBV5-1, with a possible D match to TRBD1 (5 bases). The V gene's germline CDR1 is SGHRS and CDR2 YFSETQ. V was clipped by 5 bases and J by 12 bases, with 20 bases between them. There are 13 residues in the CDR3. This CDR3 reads CASRPNRQSLKYF. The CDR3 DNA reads TGCGCCAGCAGGCCGAACAGACAGAGCCTAAAGTACTTC.

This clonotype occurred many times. The CDR3 reads CASRTGLAAYNEQFF. The CDR3 nucleotides read TGTGCCAGCAGGACGGGACTAGCGGCCTACAATGAGCAGTTCTTC. The chain links TRBV6-1 to TRBJ2-1; 11 bases are shared with TRBD2. V gave up 6 bases and J gave up 2 bases; unmatched junction bases: 3. Germline CDR1 and CDR2: MNHNS and SASEGT. The CDR3 runs to 15 residues.

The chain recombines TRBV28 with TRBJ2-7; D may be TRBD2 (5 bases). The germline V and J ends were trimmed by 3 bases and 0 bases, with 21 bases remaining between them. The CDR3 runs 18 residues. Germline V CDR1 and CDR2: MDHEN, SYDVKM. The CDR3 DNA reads TGTGCCAGCAGTTTTGGAGGATTCGCGGCGGTTAGCTCCTACGAGCAGTACTTC. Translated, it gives CASSFGGFAAVSSYEQYF.

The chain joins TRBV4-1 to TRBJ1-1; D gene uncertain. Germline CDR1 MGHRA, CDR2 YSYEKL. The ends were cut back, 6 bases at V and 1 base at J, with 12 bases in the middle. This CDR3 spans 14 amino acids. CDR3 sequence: CASRRERANTEAFF. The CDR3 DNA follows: TGCGCCAGCAGGCGGGAGAGGGCGAACACTGAAGCTTTCTTT.

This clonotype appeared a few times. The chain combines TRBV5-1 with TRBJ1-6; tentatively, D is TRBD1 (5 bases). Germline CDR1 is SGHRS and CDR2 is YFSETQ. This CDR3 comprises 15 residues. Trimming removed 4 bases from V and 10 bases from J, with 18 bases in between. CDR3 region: CASSREGQGASPLHF. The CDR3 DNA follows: TGCGCCAGCAGCAGGGAGGGTCAGGGTGCCTCACCCCTCCACTTT.

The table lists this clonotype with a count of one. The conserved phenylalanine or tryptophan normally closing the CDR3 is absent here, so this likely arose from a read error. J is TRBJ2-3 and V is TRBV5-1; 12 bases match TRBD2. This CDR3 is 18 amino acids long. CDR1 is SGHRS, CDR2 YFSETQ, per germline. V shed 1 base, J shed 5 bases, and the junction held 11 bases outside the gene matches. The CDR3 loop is CASSLLASGRAGGDTQYY. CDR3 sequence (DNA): TGCGCCAGCAGCTTGTTGGCTAGCGGGAGGGCCGGTGGAGATACGCAGTATTAT.

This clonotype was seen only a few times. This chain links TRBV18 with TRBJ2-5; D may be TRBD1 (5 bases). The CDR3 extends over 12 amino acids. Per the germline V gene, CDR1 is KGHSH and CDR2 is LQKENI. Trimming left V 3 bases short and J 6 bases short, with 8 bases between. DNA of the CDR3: TGTGCCAGCTCACCTGACAGCCAGACCCAGTACTTC. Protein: CASSPDSQTQYF.

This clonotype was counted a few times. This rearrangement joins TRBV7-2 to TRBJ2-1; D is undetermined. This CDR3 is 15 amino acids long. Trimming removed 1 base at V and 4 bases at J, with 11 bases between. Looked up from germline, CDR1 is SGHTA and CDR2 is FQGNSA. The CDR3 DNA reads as TGTGCCAGCAGCTTAGATGTTCTAGGGTACAATGAGCAGTTCTTC. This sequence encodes CASSLDVLGYNEQFF.

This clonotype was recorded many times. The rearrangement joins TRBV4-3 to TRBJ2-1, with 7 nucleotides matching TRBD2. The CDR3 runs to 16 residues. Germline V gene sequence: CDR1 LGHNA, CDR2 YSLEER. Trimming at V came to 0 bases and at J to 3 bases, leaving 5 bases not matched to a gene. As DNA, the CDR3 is TGCGCCAGCAGCCAAGATACTCCGGGAGGCTACAATGAGCAGTTCTTC. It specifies CASSQDTPGGYNEQFF.

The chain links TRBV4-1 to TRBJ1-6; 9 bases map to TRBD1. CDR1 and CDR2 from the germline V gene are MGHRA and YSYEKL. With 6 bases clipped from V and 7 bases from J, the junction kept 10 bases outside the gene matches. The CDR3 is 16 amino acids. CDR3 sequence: CASRQGQGGRNSPLHF. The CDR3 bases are TGCGCCAGCAGGCAGGGACAGGGCGGAAGAAATTCACCCCTCCACTTT.

CDR3 coding DNA: TGCAGTGCTAGGTCGGGACTAGCCGGCGAGCAGTACTTC. Residues: CSARSGLAGEQYF. The chain employs TRBV20-1 and TRBJ2-7; 9 bases match TRBD2. This CDR3 contains 13 residues. J lost 6 bases, V lost 3 bases, and 6 bases had no gene match. CDR1 is DFQATT, CDR2 SNEGSKA, per germline (reference sequence).

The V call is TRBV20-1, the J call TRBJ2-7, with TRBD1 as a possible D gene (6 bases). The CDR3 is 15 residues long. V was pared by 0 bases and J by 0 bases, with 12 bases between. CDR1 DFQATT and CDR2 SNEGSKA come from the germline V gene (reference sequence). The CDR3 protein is CSARDFQGSSYEQYF. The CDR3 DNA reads TGCAGTGCTAGAGATTTCCAGGGGAGCTCCTACGAGCAGTACTTC.

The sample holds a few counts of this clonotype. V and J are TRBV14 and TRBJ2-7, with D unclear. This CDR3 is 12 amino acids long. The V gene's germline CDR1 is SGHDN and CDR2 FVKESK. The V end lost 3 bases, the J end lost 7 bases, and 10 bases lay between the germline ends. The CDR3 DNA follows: TGTGCCAGCAGCCAGAGCTACGAGGAGCAGTACTTC. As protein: CASSQSYEEQYF.

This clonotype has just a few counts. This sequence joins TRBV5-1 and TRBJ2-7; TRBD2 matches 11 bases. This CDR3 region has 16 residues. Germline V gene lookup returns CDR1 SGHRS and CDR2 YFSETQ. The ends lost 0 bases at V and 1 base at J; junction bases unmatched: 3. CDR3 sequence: CASSLGLAGLSYEQYF. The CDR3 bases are TGCGCCAGCAGCTTGGGACTAGCGGGATTATCCTACGAGCAGTACTTC.

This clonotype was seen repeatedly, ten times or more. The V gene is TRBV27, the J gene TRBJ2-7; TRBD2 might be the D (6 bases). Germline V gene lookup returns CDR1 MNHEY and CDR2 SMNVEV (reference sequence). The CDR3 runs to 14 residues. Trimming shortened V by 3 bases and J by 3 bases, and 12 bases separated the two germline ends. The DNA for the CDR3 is TGTGCCAGCAGTTTCGATAGAGCGGGCTACGAGCAGTACTTC. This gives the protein CASSFDRAGYEQYF.

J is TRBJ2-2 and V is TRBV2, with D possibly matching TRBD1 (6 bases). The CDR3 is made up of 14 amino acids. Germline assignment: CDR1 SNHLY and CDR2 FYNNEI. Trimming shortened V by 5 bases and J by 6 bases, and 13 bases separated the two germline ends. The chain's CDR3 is CASSNRQAPGELFF. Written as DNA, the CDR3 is TGTGCCAGCAGTAACAGACAGGCCCCCGGGGAGCTGTTTTTT.